The 32 T cell receptor beta chains below were found in one sample sequenced in a study of blood T cells in healthy people across ages. For the second PCR, which ran for about 6 to 12 cycles, a sample-barcoded 5' primer and a J-beta primer mix were used. One entry per CDR3 protein results from TCRdb running MiXCR on the 5' RACE reads. There are about 780,000 distinct CDR3 sequences in the sample; about 46% occur only once, and 15% to 20% lies in the top ten. Sequencing used blood. Receptors were obtained from an older man in good health.

Regarding this clonotype: A much larger clone differs by one base, so this may be a read error. The gene calls are TRBV20-1 and TRBJ2-1, with 9 bases matching TRBD1. This CDR3 has 14 amino acids. V trimming: 1 base; J trimming: 13 bases; junction bases outside the gene matches: 11. The germline CDR1 and CDR2 sequences are DFQATT and SNEGSKA (reference sequence). The CDR3: CSARGDRVPETQFF. In DNA, the CDR3 is TGCAGTGCTAGAGGGGACAGGGTCCCAGAGACCCAGTTCTTC.

The chain couples TRBV28 to TRBJ2-5; D might be TRBD2 (6 bases). Trimming removed 6 bases at V and 1 base at J, with 12 bases between. The CDR3 runs to 14 residues. The germline V gene has CDR1 MDHEN and CDR2 SYDVKM. The CDR3 DNA reads TGTGCCAGCAGGCTAGGAGGGTCCCAAGAGACCCAGTACTTC. Translating it yields CASRLGGSQETQYF. The full variable domain, rest sourced from reference TRBV28 and TRBJ2-5, is DVKVTQSSRYLVKRTGEKVFLECVQDMDHENMFWYRQDPGLGLRLIYFSYDVKMKEKGDIPEGYSVSREKKERFSLILESASTNQTSMYLCASRLGGSQETQYFGPGTRLLVL.

This clonotype was counted once. A read error may account for a junction end that differs from germline. The CDR3 DNA is TGTGCCAGCAGCGTATTATTGACAGGGGGAGAGCGGTTCTTC. Encoded protein: CASSVLLTGGERFF. The V gene is TRBV11-2, the J gene TRBJ2-1; TRBD1 agrees at 9 bases. From germline, CDR1 is SGHAT and CDR2 FQNNGV. There are 14 residues in the CDR3. The full variable domain, completed using reference TRBV11-2 and TRBJ2-1, is EAGVAQSPRYKIIEKRQSVAFWCNPISGHATLYWYQQILGQGPKLLIQFQNNGVVDDSQLPKDRFSAERLKGVDSTLKIQPAKLEDSAVYLCASSVLLTGGERFFGPGTRLTVL.

In its sample, this clonotype was seen a few times. The chain links TRBV5-1 to TRBJ2-1; 8 bases are shared with TRBD1. CDR1 and CDR2 from the germline V gene are SGHRS and YFSETQ. The ends lost 6 bases at V and 10 bases at J; junction bases unmatched: 15. The CDR3 is 15 amino acids. Here the CDR3 reads CASTLTGATLGEQFF. CDR3 DNA: TGCGCCAGCACCCTGACAGGGGCGACCCTAGGGGAGCAGTTCTTC.

This clonotype appeared a few times. The gene calls are TRBV20-1 and TRBJ2-7; 11 bases match TRBD2. CDR1 and CDR2 (germline): DFQATT, SNEGSKA (reference sequence). This CDR3 is built from 16 residues. The junction had 6 bases not matched to a gene; V was cut back by 1 base and J by 1 base. The CDR3 DNA is TGCAGTGCTAGAGTAGCGGGAGGGCCCTCGTCCTACGAGCAGTACTTC. Translation: CSARVAGGPSSYEQYF.

V usage is TRBV20-1 and J usage is TRBJ2-3, with a tentative D call TRBD2 (6 bases). Germline V lookup: CDR1 DFQATT, CDR2 SNEGSKA (reference sequence). Trimming took off 6 bases at V and 6 bases at J, with 10 bases between the two ends. The CDR3 spans 11 residues. CDR3 protein: CSAGSSDTQYF. The CDR3 region has the DNA TGCAGTGCCGGGAGCTCGGATACGCAGTATTTT.

V and J are TRBV7-8 and TRBJ2-1, with D possibly being TRBD2 (7 bases). This CDR3 is 15 amino acids long. The germline V gene encodes CDR1 SGHVS and CDR2 FQNEAQ. V dropped 0 bases and J dropped 7 bases, with 13 bases sitting between them. CDR3 sequence reads: CASSLAGGPVNEQFF. The CDR3 DNA reads TGTGCCAGCAGCTTAGCGGGGGGGCCCGTAAATGAGCAGTTCTTC.

CDR3 in DNA: TGTGCCAGCAGCCCTACACAGAGGAACACTGAAGCTTTCTTT. It encodes CASSPTQRNTEAFF. This rearrangement joins TRBV12-3 or TRBV12-4 to TRBJ1-1, with D uncertain. This CDR3 region has 14 residues. Deletions cut 6 bases from V and 1 base from J, with 12 bases between.

The chain couples TRBV5-5 to TRBJ2-4, with D tentatively TRBD2 (5 bases). The CDR3 contains 11 residues. Germline V gene data show CDR1 as SGHKS and CDR2 as YYEKEE (reference sequence). The germline V and J ends were trimmed by 4 bases and 13 bases, with 12 bases remaining between them. The DNA for the CDR3 is TGTGCCAGCAGCGGGAGCAGTGAGCAGTACTTC. It encodes CASSGSSEQYF.

The table lists this clonotype with a few counts. With a much larger clone just one base away, this may be a read error. The rearrangement links TRBV2 to TRBJ2-7; 9 bases agree with TRBD1. CDR1 and CDR2 (germline): SNHLY, FYNNEI. V lost 6 bases and J lost 7; bases outside the gene matches: 13. The CDR3 is 15 amino acids. The chain's CDR3 is CASSPDRGGYNEQYF. Written as DNA, the CDR3 is TGTGCCAGCAGCCCGGACAGGGGAGGTTACAATGAGCAGTACTTC.

The chain combines TRBV5-1 with TRBJ2-7; possibly TRBD1 for D (6 bases). The CDR3 has 15 amino acids. CDR1 SGHRS and CDR2 YFSETQ come from the germline V gene. V was trimmed by 7 bases and J by 5 bases, leaving 22 bases between them. Here the CDR3 DNA reads TGCGCCAGCGCCGATGGTCAGGGGTATAAGGACGAGCAGTACTTC. Translating it yields CASADGQGYKDEQYF. Together with reference TRBV5-1 and TRBJ2-7, the CDR3 gives the full variable domain: KAGVTQTPRYLIKTRGQQVTLSCSPISGHRSVSWYQQTPGQGLQFLFEYFSETQRNKGNFPGRFSGRQFSNSRSEMNVSTLELGDSALYLCASADGQGYKDEQYFGPGTRLTVT.

V gene TRBV6-6 combines with J gene TRBJ1-5; D is undetermined. V was shortened by 2 bases and J by 0 bases, with 11 bases between the two germline ends. Germline values: CDR1 MNHNY, CDR2 SVGAGI (reference sequence). This CDR3 has 16 amino acids. The CDR3 protein is CASSYGPDHSNQPQHF. CDR3 nucleotides: TGTGCCAGCAGTTACGGTCCCGATCATAGCAATCAGCCCCAGCATTTT.

The CDR3 loop is CASSPDSRRGEQYF. CDR3 sequence (DNA): TGCGCCAGCAGCCCTGACTCCAGAAGAGGCGAGCAGTACTTC. The chain combines TRBV5-1 with TRBJ2-7; D call uncertain. Germline V gene sequence: CDR1 SGHRS, CDR2 YFSETQ. V was cut by 4 bases and J by 6 bases, with 17 bases left in between. This CDR3 has 14 residues.

There are many counts of this clonotype. The V call is TRBV5-1, the J call TRBJ2-5; perhaps TRBD1 as D (5 bases). The germline CDR1 and CDR2 sequences are SGHRS and YFSETQ. The CDR3 runs 14 residues. The V end lost 5 bases, the J end lost 1 base, and 12 bases lay between the germline ends. The CDR3 DNA reads as TGCGCCAGCAGGATGGGGCCCAGCCAAGAGACCCAGTACTTC. Protein product: CASRMGPSQETQYF.

This clonotype has only a few counts. The rearrangement joins TRBV27 to TRBJ2-3; D is possibly TRBD2 (6 bases). The CDR3 covers 16 residues. CDR1 MNHEY and CDR2 SMNVEV come from the germline V gene (reference sequence). The ends were cut back, 7 bases at V and 4 bases at J, with 21 bases in the middle. CDR3 protein: CASTVSAGRGSDTQYF. For the CDR3, the DNA is TGTGCCAGCACCGTTTCTGCGGGAAGGGGTTCAGATACGCAGTATTTT.

This clonotype was observed a handful of times. The chain employs TRBV15 and TRBJ1-4; possibly TRBD1 for D (5 bases). The CDR3 is 16 amino acids. The germline V gene has CDR1 LNHNV and CDR2 YYDKDF (reference sequence). The ends were cut back, 1 base at V and 3 bases at J, with 12 bases in the middle. Here the CDR3 DNA reads TGTGCCACCAGCAGAGGCTCGGGGGTCGCTAATGAAAAACTGTTTTTT. Translation gives CATSRGSGVANEKLFF. The whole variable domain, remainder taken from reference TRBV15 and TRBJ1-4, is DAMVIQNPRYQVTQFGKPVTLSCSQTLNHNVMYWYQQKSSQAPKLLFHYYDKDFNNEADTPDNFQSRRPNTSFCFLDIRSPGLGDTAMYLCATSRGSGVANEKLFFGSGTQLSVL.

The V call is TRBV6-4, the J call TRBJ2-4, with 8 bases identical to TRBD1. This CDR3 has 15 amino acids. V dropped 2 bases and J dropped 13; count of bases not matched to a gene: 13. Germline assignment: CDR1 MRHNA and CDR2 SNTAGT. The DNA of the CDR3 is TGTGCCAGCAGTGACCCGAAGCTGCGGACAGGGAAGCAGTACTTC. Its translation: CASSDPKLRTGKQYF.

This clonotype was counted only a few times. CDR3: CASSYAREQPQHF. Written as DNA, the CDR3 is TGTGCCAGCAGTTACGCACGGGAGCAGCCCCAGCATTTT. The rearrangement joins TRBV6-5 to TRBJ1-5; D gene uncertain. The CDR3 is 13 residues long. Germline CDR1 reads MNHEY; CDR2 reads SVGAGI. The ends were cut back, 2 bases at V and 7 bases at J, with 9 bases in the middle.

The sample holds a few counts of this clonotype. The chain recombines TRBV7-2 with TRBJ2-5, with D perhaps TRBD2 (6 bases). Germline assignment: CDR1 SGHTA and CDR2 FQGNSA. CDR3 length equals 13 residues. V gave up 2 bases and J gave up 3 bases, with 7 bases separating them. CDR3 bases: TGTGCCAGCAGCTTAAGGAGGGAAGAGACCCAGTACTTC. This gives the protein CASSLRREETQYF.

The rearrangement joins TRBV5-1 to TRBJ1-1; 10 nucleotides align to TRBD1. Losses at the gene ends were 4 bases for V and 4 bases for J; bases not matched to a gene: 13. Germline V gene data show CDR1 as SGHRS and CDR2 as YFSETQ. CDR3 length equals 17 residues. This CDR3 is CASSRRGQGLRSTEAFF. CDR3 coding DNA: TGCGCCAGCAGCCGGAGGGGACAGGGGTTAAGGAGCACTGAAGCTTTCTTT.

This sequence joins TRBV11-1 and TRBJ2-5; 7 bases line up with TRBD2. V gave up 1 base and J gave up 2 bases; unmatched junction bases: 7. The length of the CDR3 is 16 residues. The V gene's germline CDR1 is SGHAT and CDR2 FQDESV (reference sequence). The CDR3 nucleotides are TGTGCCAGCAGCTTAGATGACAGCGGGGCACAAGAGACCCAGTACTTC. Protein: CASSLDDSGAQETQYF.

The chain links TRBV27 to TRBJ1-5; D not certain. V was shortened by 4 bases and J by 4 bases, with 8 bases between the two germline ends. Germline V gives CDR1 MNHEY, CDR2 SMNVEV (reference sequence). The CDR3 runs 13 residues. Here the CDR3 DNA reads TGTGCCAGCAGTTACGACAAGAATCAGCCCCAGCATTTT. The encoded protein is CASSYDKNQPQHF.

The chain's CDR3 is CSAESLGSLGYTF. The CDR3 DNA reads as TGCAGTGCTGAAAGTCTAGGGAGTCTGGGCTACACCTTC. The V call is TRBV20-1, the J call TRBJ1-2; D unresolved. The CDR3 runs 13 residues. V was clipped by 5 bases and J by 8 bases, with 18 bases between them. CDR1 is DFQATT and CDR2 is SNEGSKA in the germline V gene (reference sequence).

The genes are TRBV5-1 and TRBJ2-4, with D perhaps TRBD2 (5 bases). Germline-derived CDR1 and CDR2 are SGHRS and YFSETQ. There are 15 residues in the CDR3. V shed 0 bases and J shed 6 bases, with 13 bases lying between them. CDR3 in amino acids: CASSLDGSEGNIQYF. In DNA, the CDR3 is TGCGCCAGCAGCTTGGACGGATCCGAGGGAAACATTCAGTACTTC.

The chain joins TRBV25-1 to TRBJ2-3; 7 positions agree with TRBD1. With V trimmed by 6 bases and J by 1 base, 7 bases remained unmatched. Germline V lookup: CDR1 MGHDK, CDR2 SYGVNS. The CDR3 contains 15 residues. CDR3 DNA sequence: TGTGCCAGCAGGGGAACCACAGGGGGCACAGATACGCAGTATTTT. It is translated as CASRGTTGGTDTQYF.

Of note for this clonotype: Just one base apart from a much larger clone, this may be a read error. V and J are TRBV20-1 and TRBJ2-7, with 14 nucleotides matching TRBD2. CDR3 size: 15 residues. Germline V CDR1 and CDR2: DFQATT, SNEGSKA (reference sequence). The ends lost 3 bases at V and 5 bases at J; junction bases unmatched: 6. CDR3 sequence (DNA): TGCAGTGCTAGTGCGACTAGCGGGAGGGTCGACGAGCAGTACTTC. This gives the protein CSASATSGRVDEQYF.

This clonotype came up a few times. CDR3 residues: CAWSAGALEQFF. DNA of the CDR3: TGTGCCTGGAGCGCAGGGGCCTTGGAGCAGTTCTTC. The J gene is TRBJ2-1, the V gene TRBV30, with D possibly being TRBD1 (6 bases). CDR3 length: 12 amino acids. The V gene's germline CDR1 is GTSNPN and CDR2 SVGIG (reference sequence). V was trimmed by 3 bases and J by 10 bases, leaving 13 bases between them.

This clonotype was observed a few times. The chain carries TRBV7-9 and TRBJ1-2; a weak D match, TRBD1 (5 bases). The ends were cut back, 3 bases at V and 2 bases at J, with 22 bases in the middle. There are 18 residues in the CDR3. Germline V gene lookup returns CDR1 SEHNR and CDR2 FQNEAQ (reference sequence). This CDR3 reads CASSFNAPGLSTNYGYTF. The CDR3 DNA is TGTGCCAGCAGCTTTAACGCCCCGGGACTTTCAACAAACTATGGCTACACCTTC.

This clonotype was detected only a few times. The rearrangement uses TRBV28 and TRBJ2-1; D remains unclear. The CDR3 runs to 14 residues. V was pared by 6 bases and J by 0 bases, with 9 bases between. Germline-derived CDR1 and CDR2 are MDHEN and SYDVKM. The CDR3 bases are TGTGCCAGCAGATCGCACAGCTCCTACAATGAGCAGTTCTTC. It translates to CASRSHSSYNEQFF.

To note about this clonotype: A clone one base away is much larger, so this may be a read error. This chain uses TRBV11-2 with TRBJ2-1; a weak D match, TRBD1 (5 bases). The germline V gene encodes CDR1 SGHAT and CDR2 FQNNGV. Trimming stripped 0 bases from V and 2 bases from J, with 8 bases between. This CDR3 contains 15 residues. For the CDR3, the DNA is TGTGCCAGCAGCTTAGAAGGGGAACCCTACAATGAGCAGTTCTTC. It translates to CASSLEGEPYNEQFF.

Only a few counts were recorded for this clonotype. This chain connects TRBV3-1 to TRBJ2-3, with 12 positions matching TRBD2. Per germline, CDR1 LGHDT and CDR2 YNNKEL (reference sequence). CDR3 length: 19 amino acids. Unmatched junction bases numbered 13, after V lost 0 bases and J lost 6 bases. CDR3 DNA sequence: TGTGCCAGCAGCCAAGATAGGGTTCAGCTAGCGGGAGGGTTGGATACGCAGTATTTT. It is translated as CASSQDRVQLAGGLDTQYF.

This clonotype was recorded a few times. The V and J genes are TRBV9 and TRBJ2-7, with D perhaps TRBD1 (5 bases). This CDR3 is 14 amino acids long. Looked up from germline, CDR1 is SGDLS and CDR2 is YYNGEE. V lost 3 bases, J lost 3 bases, and 13 bases lay in between. CDR3 amino acids: CASSATSTGYEQYF. CDR3 sequence (DNA): TGTGCCAGCAGCGCGACAAGTACAGGCTACGAGCAGTACTTC.